This TCR beta chain was identified in a study of siplizumab effects on memory and regulatory T cells. Whole-study findings and limits: Where siplizumab was present, mappable alloreactive CD4+ clones averaged around 70% Treg-derived, compared with approximately 25% in controls. No naive or memory phenotype could be assigned to roughly 75-97% of proliferating clones. Suppressive capability of dividing Tregs from siplizumab cultures went unverified. Only a minor fraction of alloreactive clones mapped to unstimulated subsets.

Turning to this clone: Its specificity is unknown.

The data were produced by immunoSEQ multiplex PCR, yet TCRdb's version contains in-frame clones alone and is incomplete. The sample includes some 81,000 clones, 95% of them seen just once. The CDR3 contains 17 residues. Germline V gives CDR1 SGDLS, CDR2 YYNGEE. V was shortened by 4 bases and J by 1 base, with 20 bases between the two germline ends. This receptor was identified in a human donor in good health. This chain links TRBV9 with TRBJ1-1; D is undetermined. The sample consisted of CD8+ T cells sorted from blood. The CDR3 DNA sequence: TGTGCCAGCAGCCCATTTCACCAACTTGGGGAGAACACTGAAGCTTTCTTT. Its translation is CASSPFHQLGENTEAFF.